This entry lists 18 T cell receptor beta chains sequenced from one sample in a study of control samples from healthy donors and cancer patients. Sequencing was performed with immunoSEQ multiplex PCR; in TCRdb, only in-frame clones are kept and a portion is missing. The sample consists of over 75,000 clones, about four fifths of them appearing once. Sequenced input: blood. The receptors here all came from a man between 60 and 75 years old in good health.

V gene TRBV4-2 combines with J gene TRBJ2-7; TRBD1 or TRBD2 may be the D gene (6 bases each). V was clipped by 0 bases and J by 5 bases, with 20 bases between them. Germline CDR1 reads LGHNA; CDR2 reads YNFKEQ. The CDR3 covers 17 residues. The CDR3 protein is CASSQDRGDSWADEQYF. CDR3 coding DNA: TGTGCCAGCAGCCAAGATAGGGGGGATTCCTGGGCAGACGAGCAGTACTTC.

The chain recombines TRBV7-9 with TRBJ2-7; D possibly uses TRBD1 or TRBD2 (5 bases each). The CDR3 is 16 amino acids. CDR1 SEHNR and CDR2 FQNEAQ come from the germline V gene (reference sequence). Trimming pared 0 bases from V and 2 bases from J, leaving 14 bases between. CDR3 sequence: CASSLATELGTYEQYF. CDR3 in DNA: TGTGCCAGCAGCTTAGCGACAGAGCTCGGGACCTACGAGCAGTACTTC.

The chain joins TRBV7-3 to TRBJ2-2; TRBD2 might be the D (5 bases). Germline loops: CDR1 SGHTA, CDR2 FQGTGA. The CDR3 extends over 16 amino acids. The V gene lost 0 bases and the J gene lost 1 base, with 9 bases spanning the gap. The CDR3 reads CASSLTSGMNTGELFF. The CDR3 nucleotides read TGTGCCAGCAGCTTAACGTCCGGGATGAACACCGGGGAGCTGTTTTTT.

This clone was seen only a few times. This chain links TRBV28 with TRBJ1-5; tentative D call: TRBD1 (6 bases). Looked up from germline, CDR1 is MDHEN and CDR2 is SYDVKM. Trimming left V 4 bases short and J 0 bases short, with 13 bases between. The CDR3 runs to 16 residues. CDR3 loop: CASSSRGGLSNQPQHF. In nucleotides, the CDR3 is TGTGCCAGCAGTTCCCGGGGGGGGCTTAGCAATCAGCCCCAGCATTTT. The entire variable domain, with the rest obtained from reference TRBV28 and TRBJ1-5, is as follows: DVKVTQSSRYLVKRTGEKVFLECVQDMDHENMFWYRQDPGLGLRLIYFSYDVKMKEKGDIPEGYSVSREKKERFSLILESASTNQTSMYLCASSSRGGLSNQPQHFGDGTRLSIL.

The chain joins TRBV6-5 to TRBJ2-3, with D possibly matching TRBD1 (6 bases). From germline, CDR1 is MNHEY and CDR2 SVGAGI. The CDR3 consists of 11 residues. Between the trimmed V and J ends, which lost 7 bases and 5 bases, there was a span of 7 bases. For the CDR3, the DNA is TGTGCCAGCATAGGGGGAGATACGCAGTATTTT. Its protein is CASIGGDTQYF.

This clone has only one observation. This chain joins TRBV4-2 and TRBJ2-2, with 9 bases that match TRBD2. Germline-derived CDR1 and CDR2 are LGHNA and YNFKEQ. After removal of 1 base from V and 5 bases from J, the junction contained 2 bases not matched to a gene. CDR3 length: 15 amino acids. The CDR3 loop reads CASSQGGRETGELFF. DNA for the CDR3: TGTGCCAGCAGCCAAGGCGGGAGGGAGACCGGGGAGCTGTTTTTT.

The V gene is TRBV6-4, the J gene TRBJ1-1; no reliable D call. The germline V and J ends were trimmed by 5 bases and 4 bases, with 14 bases remaining between them. CDR3 length: 14 residues. CDR1 and CDR2 (germline): MRHNA, SNTAGT. CDR3 sequence reads: CASSPDTKSTEAFF. CDR3 in DNA: TGTGCCAGCAGTCCAGACACGAAGAGCACTGAAGCTTTCTTT.

V gene TRBV5-5 combines with J gene TRBJ1-1; no definite D call. Between the trimmed V and J ends, which lost 3 bases and 1 base, there was a span of 13 bases. The CDR3 is made up of 15 amino acids. Germline V lookup: CDR1 SGHKS, CDR2 YYEKEE (reference sequence). The CDR3: CASSWENQRNTEAFF. CDR3 coding DNA: TGTGCCAGCAGCTGGGAAAACCAGCGGAACACTGAAGCTTTCTTT.

The chain recombines TRBV5-1 with TRBJ1-1, with D possibly matching TRBD1 (5 bases). The germline gives CDR1 SGHRS, CDR2 YFSETQ. V gave up 0 bases and J gave up 4 bases, with 10 bases separating them. This CDR3 is built from 14 residues. The CDR3 DNA follows: TGCGCCAGCAGCTTGGATGGGGGTTTCACTGAAGCTTTCTTT. Its translation is CASSLDGGFTEAFF.

In DNA form, the CDR3 reads TGTGCCAGCAGTTCGGGCAGTCGAACCTACGAGCAGTACTTC. This codes for CASSSGSRTYEQYF. The V gene is TRBV28, the J gene TRBJ2-7; D not certain. V lost 4 bases, J lost 2 bases, and 12 bases lay in between. The CDR3 contains 14 residues. CDR1 and CDR2 from the germline V gene are MDHEN and SYDVKM.

The chain recombines TRBV7-8 with TRBJ2-2, with a tentative D call TRBD2 (5 bases). Germline-derived CDR1 and CDR2 are SGHVS and FQNEAQ. CDR3 length: 14 amino acids. The V end was cut by 5 bases, the J end by 3 bases, with 10 bases between. DNA of the CDR3: TGTGCCAGCAGCCCCGGACTTTACACCGGGGAGCTGTTTTTT. It yields the protein CASSPGLYTGELFF.

The chain employs TRBV5-6 and TRBJ2-1, with TRBD1 matching over 8 bases. This CDR3 region has 13 residues. V gave up 4 bases and J gave up 9 bases; unmatched junction bases: 6. Germline V lookup: CDR1 SGHDT, CDR2 YYEEEE. The CDR3 loop is CASSRTGPGEQFF. In nucleotides, the CDR3 is TGTGCCAGCAGCCGGACAGGGCCAGGTGAGCAGTTCTTC.

V gene TRBV7-9 combines with J gene TRBJ2-3, with 7 positions matching TRBD2. CDR1 is SEHNR and CDR2 is FQNEAQ in the germline V gene (reference sequence). The trim removed 3 bases at V and 4 bases at J, leaving 4 bases unmatched. CDR3 length: 14 residues. CDR3 sequence reads: CASSLVGGADTQYF. CDR3 in DNA: TGTGCCAGCAGCTTGGTGGGGGGGGCAGATACGCAGTATTTT.

A word on this clone: The germline gene is not matched at one end of the junction; a read error may be the cause. The chain employs TRBV27 and TRBJ2-4; 10 nucleotides match TRBD2. Germline V gene lookup returns CDR1 MNHEY and CDR2 SMNVEV (reference sequence). The CDR3 runs to 12 residues. DNA for the CDR3: TGTGCCAGCGGTGCTAGCGGGAGCTCTCTTACTTTC. This codes for CASGASGSSLTF.

The chain links TRBV6-2 or TRBV6-3 to TRBJ2-3; tentatively, D is TRBD2 (7 bases). V was pared by 5 bases and J by 5 bases, with 14 bases between. CDR1 is MNHEY and CDR2 is SVGEGT in the germline V gene. The CDR3 covers 14 residues. The CDR3 DNA sequence: TGTGCCAGCAGTCTTGGGGGGGGCGTAGATACGCAGTATTTT. It codes for CASSLGGGVDTQYF.

The chain is built from TRBV6-2 or TRBV6-3 and TRBJ1-2; tentatively, D is TRBD1 (6 bases). CDR1 is MNHEY, CDR2 SVGEGT, per germline. The V and J ends lost 2 bases and 6 bases respectively, with 16 bases between them. The CDR3 is 15 residues long. The CDR3 reads CASSYGGGTADGYTF. The CDR3 bases are TGTGCCAGCAGTTACGGAGGGGGGACGGCTGATGGCTACACCTTC.

V gene TRBV2 combines with J gene TRBJ1-1; no reliable D call. V shed 1 base and J shed 1 base, with 7 bases lying between them. Germline CDR1 reads SNHLY; CDR2 reads FYNNEI. The CDR3 is made up of 14 amino acids. The CDR3 sequence is CASSEDLGNTEAFF. The CDR3 nucleotides are TGTGCCAGCAGTGAAGATCTCGGGAACACTGAAGCTTTCTTT.

The J gene is TRBJ2-7, the V gene TRBV4-2, with a weak D call TRBD2 (6 bases). V lost 1 base and J 2 bases, leaving 9 bases between the germline ends. Germline loops: CDR1 LGHNA, CDR2 YNFKEQ. The CDR3 consists of 14 residues. CDR3 protein: CASSQASEAYEQYF. In DNA, the CDR3 is TGTGCCAGCAGCCAAGCTAGCGAGGCCTACGAGCAGTACTTC.